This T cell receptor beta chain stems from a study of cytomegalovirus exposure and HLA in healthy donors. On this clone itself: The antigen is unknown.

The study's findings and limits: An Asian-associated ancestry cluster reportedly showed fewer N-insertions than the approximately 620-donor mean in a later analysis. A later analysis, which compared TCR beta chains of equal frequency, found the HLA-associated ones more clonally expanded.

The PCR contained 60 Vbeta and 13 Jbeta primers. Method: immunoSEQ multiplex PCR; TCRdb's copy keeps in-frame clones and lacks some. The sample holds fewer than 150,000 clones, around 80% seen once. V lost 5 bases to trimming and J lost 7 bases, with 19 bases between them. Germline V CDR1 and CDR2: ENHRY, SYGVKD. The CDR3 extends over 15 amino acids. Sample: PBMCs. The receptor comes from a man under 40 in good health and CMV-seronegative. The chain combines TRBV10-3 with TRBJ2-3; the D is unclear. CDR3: CAISPNDIPAHTQYF. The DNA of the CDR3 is TGTGCCATCAGTCCCAACGACATTCCGGCTCATACGCAGTATTTT.